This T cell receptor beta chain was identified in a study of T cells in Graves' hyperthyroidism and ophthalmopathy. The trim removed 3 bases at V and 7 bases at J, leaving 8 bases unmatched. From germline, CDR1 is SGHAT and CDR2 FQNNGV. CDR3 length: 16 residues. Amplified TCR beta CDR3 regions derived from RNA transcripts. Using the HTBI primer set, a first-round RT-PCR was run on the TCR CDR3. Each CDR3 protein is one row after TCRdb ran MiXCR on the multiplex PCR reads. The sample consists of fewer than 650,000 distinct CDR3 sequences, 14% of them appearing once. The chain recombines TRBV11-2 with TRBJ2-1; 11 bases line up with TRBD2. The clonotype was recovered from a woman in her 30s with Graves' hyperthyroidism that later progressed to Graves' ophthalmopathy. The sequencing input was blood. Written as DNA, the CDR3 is TGTGCCAGCAGCTTTAGGCTAGCGGGAGGTGGTAATGAGCAGTTCTTC. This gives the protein CASSFRLAGGGNEQFF.